The clone carrying this T cell receptor beta chain was detected a few times. The sample belongs to a study of blood T cell repertoires in COVID-19. Study summary: Specimens from acute and convalescent COVID-19 originated in the United States, Italy and Spain. Nucleic acid was either cDNA or gDNA, and it came from T cells, B-cell-depleted T cells, or PBMCs.

Germline lookup yields CDR1 SNHLY and CDR2 FYNNEI. V was shortened by 4 bases and J by 6 bases, with 10 bases between the two germline ends. This CDR3 has 12 amino acids. Study processing details: The assay estimated nucleated cells by amplifying reference gene primers. Data came from immunoSEQ multiplex PCR; TCRdb stores just in-frame clones and leaves some out. That table supplies the V and J calls and clone size; D and trimming were determined from the DNA. The sample holds fewer than 300,000 clones, 65% to 90% seen once. V usage is TRBV2 and J usage is TRBJ2-7; D gene uncertain. The sample was peripheral blood. The clonotype comes from a human donor in a cohort sampled during active COVID-19. The DNA of the CDR3 is TGTGCCAGCAGTGGCTTAAGTAGCGAGCAGTACTTC. It yields the protein CASSGLSSEQYF.